The source of this TCR beta chain is a study of blood T cell repertoires in COVID-19. Study summary: Spain, Italy and the United States supplied samples that represented acute and convalescent COVID-19. T cells, B-cell-depleted T cells, or PBMCs provided the cDNA or gDNA that served as material.

This CDR3 spans 15 amino acids. CDR1 and CDR2 (germline): SGHVS, FQNEAQ. V gave up 2 bases and J gave up 3 bases, with 10 bases separating them. Those who participated ranged in age from roughly 18 to 90 years and resided in about two dozen US areas. Authors' methods: Estimation of nucleated cell counts relied on the amplification of reference gene primers. Assay: immunoSEQ multiplex PCR; the TCRdb copy retains only in-frame clones and omits some. V, J and clone size are those of that table, while D and trimming were read from the DNA. The data contain approximately 380,000 clones, 88% of them singletons.

Input material: PBMCs or T cells enriched from blood (not recorded which). This sequence joins TRBV7-8 and TRBJ2-2; D gene ambiguous. The sequence was obtained from a woman younger than 30 who had recovered from COVID-19. The CDR3 protein is CASSLRDSYTGELFF. CDR3 bases: TGTGCCAGCAGCTTAAGAGACTCCTACACCGGGGAGCTGTTTTTT. Full variable domain (outside the CDR3, taken from reference TRBV7-8 and TRBJ2-2): GAGVSQSPRYKVAKRGQDVALRCDPISGHVSLFWYQQALGQGPEFLTYFQNEAQLDKSGLPSDRFFAERPEGSVSTLKIQRTQQEDSAVYLCASSLRDSYTGELFFGEGSRLTVL.